The 7 T cell receptor beta chains listed next were all sequenced from one sample in a study of T cell responses to AZD1222 COVID-19 vaccine. TCRdb keeps only in-frame clones here, not all; method: immunoSEQ multiplex PCR. Among around 130,000 clones listed, 75% to 95% were seen once. Sequencing was performed on peripheral blood, taken 28 days after the second dose of the MenACWY control vaccine. These TCRs come from an adult who received the MenACWY meningococcal vaccine as a control.

The rearrangement joins TRBV7-9 to TRBJ2-1; no firm D call. The germline V gene encodes CDR1 SEHNR and CDR2 FQNEAQ (reference sequence). This CDR3 contains 11 residues. V dropped 1 base and J dropped 15 bases, with 10 bases sitting between them. The CDR3 coding sequence is TGTGCCAGCAGCTTAGGTCCCCTAACGTTCTTC. This translates into CASSLGPLTFF.

V is TRBV28 and J is TRBJ2-1, with D perhaps TRBD1 (5 bases). Germline V gene sequence: CDR1 MDHEN, CDR2 SYDVKM. The V gene lost 6 bases and the J gene lost 3 bases, with 12 bases spanning the gap. The CDR3 has 14 amino acids. The CDR3 bases are TGTGCCAGCAGGTTGAGAGACAGCTACAATGAGCAGTTCTTC. Its translation is CASRLRDSYNEQFF. Complete variable domain (other parts from reference TRBV28 and TRBJ2-1): DVKVTQSSRYLVKRTGEKVFLECVQDMDHENMFWYRQDPGLGLRLIYFSYDVKMKEKGDIPEGYSVSREKKERFSLILESASTNQTSMYLCASRLRDSYNEQFFGPGTRLTVL.

The CDR3 DNA reads as TGTGCCAGTCTCACGCGGGAGGAGTCCCCCACAGATACGCAGTATTTT. Translated, it gives CASLTREESPTDTQYF. The chain links TRBV18 to TRBJ2-3; TRBD2 matches at 8 bases. The germline CDR1 and CDR2 sequences are KGHSH and LQKENI. The CDR3 loop spans 16 amino acids. Trimming took 9 bases from V and 2 from J; bases not matched to a gene: 13.

In this sample, this clone turned up once. V gene TRBV14 combines with J gene TRBJ2-7; D may be TRBD1 or TRBD2 (6 bases each). This CDR3 spans 13 amino acids. Germline V gene lookup returns CDR1 SGHDN and CDR2 FVKESK. The V and J ends lost 4 bases and 4 bases respectively, with 11 bases between them. CDR3 nucleotide sequence: TGTGCCAGCAGCCTGAGGGGGGCTTACGAGCAGTACGTC. Encoded protein: CASSLRGAYEQYV.

The chain uses TRBV28 and TRBJ1-6; no definite D call. This CDR3 is built from 15 residues. Germline loops: CDR1 MDHEN, CDR2 SYDVKM. V dropped 2 bases and J dropped 7 bases, with 12 bases sitting between them. CDR3 nucleotide sequence: TGTGCCAGCAGTTTACTATCCGGACCCAATTCACCCCTCCACTTT. Protein sequence: CASSLLSGPNSPLHF.

J is TRBJ2-1 and V is TRBV2; a weak D match, TRBD2 (6 bases). V lost 6 bases and J lost 4, with 16 bases in between. From germline, CDR1 is SNHLY and CDR2 FYNNEI. The CDR3 is 15 residues long. The CDR3 loop is CASRGRDSRYNEQFF. The DNA for the CDR3 is TGTGCCAGCAGAGGTAGGGACTCGCGGTACAATGAGCAGTTCTTC. Complete variable domain (other parts from reference TRBV2 and TRBJ2-1): EPEVTQTPSHQVTQMGQEVILRCVPISNHLYFYWYRQILGQKVEFLVSFYNNEISEKSEIFDDQFSVERPDGSNFTLKIRSTKLEDSAMYFCASRGRDSRYNEQFFGPGTRLTVL.

V usage is TRBV19 and J usage is TRBJ1-2; 7 bases are a match to TRBD1. The CDR3 runs to 14 residues. From germline, CDR1 is LNHDA and CDR2 SQIVND (reference sequence). Trimming cost V 3 bases and J 5 bases; bases outside gene matches: 6. CDR3 DNA sequence: TGTGCCAGTAGTATTGTCGGGACAGAGTATGGCTACACCTTC. Translated, it gives CASSIVGTEYGYTF.